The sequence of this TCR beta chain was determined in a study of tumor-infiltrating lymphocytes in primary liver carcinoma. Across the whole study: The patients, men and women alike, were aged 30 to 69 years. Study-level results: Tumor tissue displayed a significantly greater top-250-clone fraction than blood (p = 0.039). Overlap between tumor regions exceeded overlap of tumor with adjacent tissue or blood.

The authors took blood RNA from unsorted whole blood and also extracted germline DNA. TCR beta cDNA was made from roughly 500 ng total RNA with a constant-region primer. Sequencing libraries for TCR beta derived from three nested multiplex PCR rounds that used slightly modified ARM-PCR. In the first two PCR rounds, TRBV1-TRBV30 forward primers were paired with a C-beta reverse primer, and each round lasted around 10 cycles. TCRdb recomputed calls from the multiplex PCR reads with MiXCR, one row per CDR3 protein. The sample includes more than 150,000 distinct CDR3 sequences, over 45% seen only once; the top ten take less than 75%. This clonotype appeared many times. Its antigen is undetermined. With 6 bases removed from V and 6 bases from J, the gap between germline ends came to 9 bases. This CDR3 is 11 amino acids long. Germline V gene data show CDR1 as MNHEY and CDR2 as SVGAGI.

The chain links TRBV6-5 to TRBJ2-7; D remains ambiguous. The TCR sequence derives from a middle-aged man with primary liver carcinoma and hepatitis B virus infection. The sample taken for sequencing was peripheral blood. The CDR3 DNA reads TGTGCCAGCAGCCGCCATGGCGAGCAGTACTTC. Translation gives CASSRHGEQYF.